These T cell receptor beta chains were read from a single sample in a study of T cells after posttransplantation cyclophosphamide. The data were produced by immunoSEQ multiplex PCR, yet TCRdb's version contains in-frame clones alone and is incomplete. The sample gives tens of thousands of clones, none seen only once, and the top ten clones hold about 6%. Sample: PBMCs. Receptor source: a man between 25 and 39 years old in good health and a related stem cell transplant donor. The CDR3 runs from the conserved cysteine through the conserved F or W. Each record gives: clone size, V gene, J gene, D gene, CDR3 protein, CDR3 DNA. D genes are given only for firm matches. Rows may omit the clone size; those that give it use once, few, many or a size class.

abundance: many; v_gene: TRBV2; j_gene: TRBJ2-5; d_gene: TRBD2; CDR3aa: CASSLSGGGRRETQYF; CDR3nt: TGTGCCAGTTCCCTTAGCGGGGGGGGAAGGAGAGAGACCCAGTACTTC
abundance: many; v_gene: TRBV28; j_gene: TRBJ1-5; d_gene: -; CDR3aa: CASSLLTGAGSNQPQHF; CDR3nt: TGTGCCAGCAGCCTCCTTACAGGTGCCGGTAGCAATCAGCCCCAGCATTTT
abundance: many; v_gene: TRBV4-3; j_gene: TRBJ1-5; d_gene: -; CDR3aa: CASSQDQGNQPQHF; CDR3nt: TGCGCCAGCAGCCAAGACCAGGGGAACCAGCCCCAGCATTTT
abundance: many; v_gene: TRBV25-1; j_gene: TRBJ1-4; d_gene: -; CDR3aa: CASSEFRAGALREKLFF; CDR3nt: TGTGCCAGCAGTGAATTCAGGGCGGGGGCTTTAAGAGAAAAACTGTTTTTT
abundance: many; v_gene: TRBV10-3; j_gene: TRBJ2-7; d_gene: -; CDR3aa: CAISEAGLEQYF; CDR3nt: TGTGCCATCAGTGAGGCAGGGCTCGAGCAGTACTTC
abundance: few; v_gene: TRBV6-5; j_gene: TRBJ1-4; d_gene: TRBD1; CDR3aa: CASSYSQGFEEKLFF; CDR3nt: TGTGCCAGCAGTTACTCACAGGGGTTTGAGGAAAAACTGTTTTTT
abundance: many; v_gene: TRBV6-2/TRBV6-3; j_gene: TRBJ2-2; d_gene: TRBD1; CDR3aa: CASSYPTGAGELFF; CDR3nt: TGTGCCAGCAGTTATCCTACAGGGGCCGGGGAGCTGTTTTTT
abundance: -; v_gene: TRBV9; j_gene: TRBJ2-3; d_gene: -; CDR3aa: CASSVAPGRGGATDTQYF; CDR3nt: TGTGCCAGCAGCGTAGCCCCAGGGAGAGGGGGGGCCACAGATACGCAGTATTTT
abundance: many; v_gene: TRBV6-4; j_gene: TRBJ2-1; d_gene: TRBD1; CDR3aa: CASSATTGGAYNEQFF; CDR3nt: TGTGCCAGCAGTGCCACTACAGGGGGCGCCTACAATGAGCAGTTCTTC
abundance: many; v_gene: TRBV2; j_gene: TRBJ2-7; d_gene: -; CDR3aa: CASSEARGNSYEQYF; CDR3nt: TGTGCCAGCAGTGAAGCGCGGGGTAACTCCTACGAGCAGTACTTC
abundance: many; v_gene: TRBV9; j_gene: TRBJ2-3; d_gene: -; CDR3aa: CASRPMGGITDTQYF; CDR3nt: TGTGCCAGCAGACCGATGGGGGGAATTACAGATACGCAGTATTTT
abundance: few; v_gene: TRBV7-2; j_gene: TRBJ2-5; d_gene: TRBD1; CDR3aa: CASSLAGAGGSETQYF; CDR3nt: TGTGCCAGCAGCTTGGCCGGGGCAGGGGGCTCGGAGACCCAGTACTTC
abundance: many; v_gene: TRBV28; j_gene: TRBJ1-1; d_gene: -; CDR3aa: CASSPGRGEAFF; CDR3nt: TGTGCCAGCAGTCCCGGGAGGGGGGAAGCTTTCTTT
abundance: many; v_gene: TRBV6-2/TRBV6-3; j_gene: TRBJ1-1; d_gene: -; CDR3aa: CASSYPERGNTEAFF; CDR3nt: TGTGCCAGCAGTTACCCCGAGCGGGGGAACACTGAAGCTTTCTTT
abundance: many; v_gene: TRBV18; j_gene: TRBJ1-1; d_gene: TRBD1; CDR3aa: CASSRDRVPNTEAFF; CDR3nt: TGTGCCAGCTCGCGGGACAGGGTACCAAACACTGAAGCTTTCTTT
abundance: few; v_gene: TRBV12-3/TRBV12-4; j_gene: TRBJ2-2; d_gene: TRBD2; CDR3aa: CASSRGAGELFF; CDR3nt: TGTGCCAGCAGTCGGGGGGCCGGGGAGCTGTTTTTT
abundance: many; v_gene: TRBV28; j_gene: TRBJ1-1; d_gene: TRBD1; CDR3aa: CASSLLSRGSGNTEAFF; CDR3nt: TGTGCCAGCAGTTTACTTTCCAGGGGGAGTGGGAACACTGAAGCTTTCTTT
abundance: many; v_gene: TRBV27; j_gene: TRBJ1-5; d_gene: -; CDR3aa: CASSPQGINQPQHF; CDR3nt: TGTGCCAGCAGTCCGCAGGGCATCAATCAGCCCCAGCATTTT
abundance: many; v_gene: TRBV5-8; j_gene: TRBJ2-1; d_gene: -; CDR3aa: CASAMGLGLGSYNEQFF; CDR3nt: TGTGCCAGCGCTATGGGCTTAGGGTTAGGCTCCTACAATGAGCAGTTCTTC
abundance: many; v_gene: TRBV6-1; j_gene: TRBJ1-1; d_gene: TRBD1; CDR3aa: CASTRQGGNTEAFF; CDR3nt: TGTGCCAGCACCAGACAGGGTGGGAACACTGAAGCTTTCTTT
abundance: many; v_gene: TRBV28; j_gene: TRBJ1-5; d_gene: -; CDR3aa: CASRKGRGISNQPQHF; CDR3nt: TGTGCCAGCAGGAAAGGGCGGGGGATTAGCAATCAGCCCCAGCATTTT
abundance: many; v_gene: TRBV5-1; j_gene: TRBJ2-7; d_gene: TRBD1; CDR3aa: CASSLVGTGAMYEQYF; CDR3nt: TGCGCCAGCAGCTTGGTGGGGACAGGGGCCATGTACGAGCAGTACTTC